This T cell receptor (beta chain) emerged from a study of cytomegalovirus exposure and HLA in healthy donors. General study findings and limits: Presence/absence analyses took donor sequencing depth as roughly uniform. Most of the CMV-associated TCR beta chains (in a later analysis) appeared to be HLA-restricted. In a later analysis, HLA-associated TCR beta chains were more clonally expanded than equally common others.

Details on this clone: Its antigen is unknown.

The PCR employed 60 Vbeta primers together with 13 Jbeta primers. Generated by immunoSEQ multiplex PCR, the TCRdb table keeps only in-frame clones and is missing some. The sample includes 100,000 to 120,000 clones, 67% of them seen just once. This clonotype was sampled from a man between 18 and 35 years old in good health and CMV-seropositive. The sequenced sample was PBMCs.

CDR3 sequence reads: CASSFRVSGEQYF. DNA for the CDR3: TGTGCCAGCAGCTTTCGGGTCTCGGGGGAGCAGTACTTC. This chain joins TRBV11-3 and TRBJ2-7; D might be TRBD2 (5 bases). V was trimmed by 3 bases and J by 7 bases, leaving 13 bases between them. CDR3 size: 13 residues. Germline lookup yields CDR1 SGHNT and CDR2 YENEEA.